Listed here are 11 T cell receptor beta chains from one sample, sequenced in a study of human T cells and chemical hapten exposure. Time point described: patch test 2, 6 weeks after DPC sensitization. The treatment was: therapeutic diphenylcyclopropenone sensitization with weekly scalp DPC. From the RACE reads, TCRdb called clonotypes with MiXCR, one entry per CDR3 protein. Here the sample spans 350,000 to 400,000 distinct CDR3 sequences, more than 5% being singletons. Specimen: whole blood, collected in connection with sensitization to the hapten diphenylcyclopropenone (DPC). The receptor source for this set is a woman aged 18 to 35 with alopecia areata. Some clones in this sample may be carry-over from other donors' samples.

The V and J genes are TRBV7-2 and TRBJ2-1; 12 nucleotides agree with TRBD2. Germline values: CDR1 SGHTA, CDR2 FQGNSA. The CDR3 length is 15 residues. Trimming took 5 bases from V and 8 from J; bases not matched to a gene: 7. CDR3 amino acids: CASSKSPSGGDEQFF. The CDR3 nucleotides are TGTGCCAGCAGCAAAAGTCCTAGCGGGGGGGATGAGCAGTTCTTC.

This clonotype occurred many times. The rearrangement links TRBV27 to TRBJ2-5; TRBD1 matches 8 bases. Germline V gene sequence: CDR1 MNHEY, CDR2 SMNVEV (reference sequence). The CDR3 consists of 13 residues. The junction had 2 bases not matched to a gene; V was cut back by 2 bases and J by 6 bases. The CDR3 reads CASSLQGAQTQYF. CDR3 bases: TGTGCCAGCAGTTTACAGGGGGCGCAGACCCAGTACTTC.

The rearrangement uses TRBV6-2 or TRBV6-3 and TRBJ2-3; 7 nucleotides line up with TRBD1. V lost 3 bases, J lost 5 bases, and 5 bases stayed unmatched. Germline V lookup: CDR1 MNHEY, CDR2 SVGEGT. There are 14 residues in the CDR3. Here the CDR3 reads CASSYVTGRDTQYF. DNA for the CDR3: TGTGCCAGCAGTTATGTGACAGGGAGAGATACGCAGTATTTT.

The V gene is TRBV5-5, the J gene TRBJ1-5; D is unclear. The CDR3 totals 13 residues. Germline V CDR1 and CDR2: SGHKS, YYEKEE (reference sequence). V was cut by 4 bases and J by 9 bases, with 14 bases left in between. The CDR3 here is CASSASRERPQHF. The CDR3 DNA is TGTGCCAGCAGCGCGAGCCGGGAGAGGCCCCAGCATTTT.

This clonotype came up a few times. The genes are TRBV6-2 or TRBV6-3 and TRBJ1-1; no firm D call. The length of the CDR3 is 13 residues. CDR1 MNHEY and CDR2 SVGEGT come from the germline V gene. Deletions cut 4 bases from V and 1 base from J, with 7 bases between. The CDR3 protein is CASSFVKNTEAFF. The CDR3 bases are TGTGCCAGCAGTTTCGTCAAGAACACTGAAGCTTTCTTT.

The rearrangement joins TRBV5-1 to TRBJ1-1, with a weak D call TRBD1 (5 bases). The ends were cut back, 1 base at V and 3 bases at J, with 13 bases in the middle. The CDR3 loop spans 15 amino acids. CDR1 and CDR2 (germline): SGHRS, YFSETQ. The CDR3 sequence: CASSLRGWGDTEAFF. The CDR3, as DNA: TGCGCCAGCAGCTTGAGGGGATGGGGGGACACTGAAGCTTTCTTT.

The chain combines TRBV6-1 with TRBJ2-1; D possibly corresponds to TRBD1 (5 bases). The CDR3 is made up of 12 amino acids. Looked up from germline, CDR1 is MNHNS and CDR2 is SASEGT. Trimming removed 1 base at V and 9 bases at J, with 7 bases between. The CDR3 loop reads CASSEGGGEQFF. The CDR3 nucleotides read TGTGCCAGCAGTGAAGGGGGCGGTGAGCAGTTCTTC.

The chain is built from TRBV12-3 or TRBV12-4 and TRBJ1-1; TRBD1 might be the D (5 bases). The CDR3 has 13 amino acids. Between the trimmed V and J ends, which lost 6 bases and 4 bases, there was a span of 12 bases. CDR3 coding DNA: TGTGCCAGCAGCTTGAACCAGGGCACTGAAGCTTTCTTT. Protein sequence: CASSLNQGTEAFF.

The chain is built from TRBV12-3 or TRBV12-4 and TRBJ1-5; the match to TRBD1 covers 8 bases. This CDR3 has 15 amino acids. Germline trimming cut 2 bases from V and 8 bases from J; bases unmatched to any gene: 8. In DNA, the CDR3 is TGTGCCAGCAGTTTATCAGGACAGGGTTTGGAGCCCCAGCATTTT. It translates to CASSLSGQGLEPQHF.

The chain joins TRBV27 to TRBJ1-6, with D perhaps matching TRBD1 (6 bases). Germline V gene data show CDR1 as MNHEY and CDR2 as SMNVEV (reference sequence). The CDR3 has 16 residues. Trimming stripped 0 bases from V and 7 bases from J, with 13 bases between. The CDR3 sequence: CASSLSRGTLNSPLHF. The CDR3 region has the DNA TGTGCCAGCAGTTTATCGAGGGGGACTCTAAATTCACCCCTCCACTTT.

J is TRBJ1-3 and V is TRBV20-1, with TRBD1 as a possible D gene (5 bases). The CDR3 has 13 residues. V lost 2 bases to trimming and J lost 4 bases, with 9 bases between them. The germline gives CDR1 DFQATT, CDR2 SNEGSKA (reference sequence). The CDR3, as DNA: TGCAGTGCTAGACAGACAGTGGGAAACACCATATATTTT. Amino acid sequence: CSARQTVGNTIYF.